This paragraph reports one T cell receptor beta chain. Its antigen is not known. TCRdb re-clonotyped the PCR reads through MiXCR. The sample shows tens of thousands of clones, 19% of them seen only once. The source of the sample is a study of metastatic and nonmetastatic thyroid tumors. Study-level points and caveats: Malignant tumors reportedly showed significantly higher TCR beta diversity than benign nodules in both blood and tumor.

CDR3 length: 13 residues. CDR1 and CDR2 from the germline V gene are SGHNT and YYREEE (reference sequence). V was pared by 3 bases and J by 5 bases, with 11 bases between. All patients reached thyroid surgery having received no treatment beforehand. The sample taken for sequencing was blood. The V call is TRBV5-4, the J call TRBJ2-5; a weak D match, TRBD2 (6 bases). The TCR comes from a female donor with papillary thyroid cancer or a benign thyroid nodule (not recorded which). Some clones in this sample may be carry-over from other donors' samples. The CDR3 region is CASSWTIGETQYF. The CDR3 nucleotides read TGTGCCAGCAGCTGGACTATCGGGGAGACCCAGTACTTC.